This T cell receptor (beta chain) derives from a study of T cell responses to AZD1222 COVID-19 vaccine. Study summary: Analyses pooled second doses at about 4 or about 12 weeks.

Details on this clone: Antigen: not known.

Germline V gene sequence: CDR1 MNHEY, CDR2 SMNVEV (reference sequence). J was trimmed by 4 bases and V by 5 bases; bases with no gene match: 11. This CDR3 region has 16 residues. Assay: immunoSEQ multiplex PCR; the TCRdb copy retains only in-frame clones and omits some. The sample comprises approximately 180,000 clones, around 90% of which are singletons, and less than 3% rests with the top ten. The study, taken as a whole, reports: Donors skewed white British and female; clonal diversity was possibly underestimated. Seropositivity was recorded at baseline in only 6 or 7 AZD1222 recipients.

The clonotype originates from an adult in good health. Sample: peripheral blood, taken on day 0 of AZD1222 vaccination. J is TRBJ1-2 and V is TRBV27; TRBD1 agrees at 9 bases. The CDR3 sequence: CASSIAIGQGSYGYTF. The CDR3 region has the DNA TGTGCCAGCAGTATAGCCATCGGACAGGGGAGCTATGGCTACACCTTC.